This T cell receptor (beta chain) was sequenced during a study of shared clonotypes between healthy human individuals. Looking at the study overall: Donors had three CD4 naive, three CD4 memory, two CD8 naive and one CD8 memory plate apiece.

This clone was picked up one time. CDR1 and CDR2 from the germline V gene are MNHEY and SVGAGI. The CDR3 loop spans 16 amino acids. Trimming pared 2 bases from V and 5 bases from J, leaving 18 bases between. The naive CD8 subset, CD45RO-negative cells positively selected for CCR7, excluded terminally differentiated effector memory CD45RA+ cells. Donors, healthy HIV-negative adults, lacked recent acute infections or vaccinations. Each replicate PCR on the sorted subsets used about 0.2 ug DNA (around 30,000 T cell genomes). The repertoire was sequenced with immunoSEQ multiplex PCR; TCRdb's copy has only in-frame clones and lacks some. The sample gives some 2.1 million clones, just over 90% of which show up once; approximately 1.7% is in the top ten.

Sequenced input: naive CD8+ T cells from PBMCs. This sequence originates from a man aged 18 to 29 in good health. Some clones in this sample may be carry-over from other donors' samples. The chain recombines TRBV6-5 with TRBJ2-5, with D hard to call. The CDR3 loop reads CASSYGEALDLETQYF. In DNA form, the CDR3 reads TGTGCCAGCAGTTACGGTGAAGCGTTGGATTTGGAGACCCAGTACTTC.